This passage covers 15 T cell receptor beta chains from one sample sequenced in a study of beta chain features in type 1 diabetes. Findings and limits, study-wide: Type 1 diabetes patients showed a moderate but significant shortening of TCRB CDR3s in all four CD4+ subsets.

These receptors' targets are unknown. The authors reverse transcribed all of the isolated RNA, so sequencing captured expressed TCRB transcripts. Sequencing was performed with immunoSEQ multiplex PCR; in TCRdb, only in-frame clones are kept and a portion is missing. The repertoire holds 600,000 or so clones, with around an eighth as singletons. The specimen sequenced was naive CD4+ T cells from blood. These receptor sequences come from a man younger than 30 with type 1 diabetes.

This clone has just a few counts. The gene calls are TRBV25-1 and TRBJ1-1; TRBD1 agrees at 10 bases. CDR1 is MGHDK, CDR2 SYGVNS, per germline. There are 13 residues in the CDR3. With V trimmed by 6 bases and J by 4 bases, 2 bases remained unmatched. The CDR3 loop is CASSRQGATEAFF. The DNA for the CDR3 is TGTGCCAGCAGCCGACAGGGGGCCACTGAAGCTTTCTTT. The whole variable domain, filled in from reference TRBV25-1 and TRBJ1-1, reads EADIYQTPRYLVIGTGKKITLECSQTMGHDKMYWYQQDPGMELHLIHYSYGVNSTEKGDLSSESTVSRIRTEHFPLTLESARPSHTSQYLCASSRQGATEAFFGQGTRLTVV.

This clone was seen a few times. The chain joins TRBV6-6 to TRBJ1-2, with 9 bases identical to TRBD1. Germline assignment: CDR1 MNHNY and CDR2 SVGAGI (reference sequence). The CDR3 sequence is 14 residues long. The trim removed 5 bases at V and 4 bases at J, leaving 5 bases unmatched. CDR3: CASSQDRGGYGYTF. DNA of the CDR3: TGTGCCAGCAGTCAGGACAGGGGAGGCTATGGCTACACCTTC.

The V call is TRBV28, the J call TRBJ2-6; D is uncertain. CDR3 length: 15 residues. Deletions cut 5 bases from V and 4 bases from J, with 12 bases between. CDR1 is MDHEN and CDR2 is SYDVKM in the germline V gene. CDR3 in amino acids: CASSPPTAGANVLTF. The CDR3 region has the DNA TGTGCCAGCAGTCCTCCGACGGCGGGGGCCAACGTCCTGACTTTC.

As regards this clone: A junction end diverges from the germline sequence, so it may reflect a read error. The V and J genes are TRBV7-7 and TRBJ2-5, with 11 bases fitting TRBD2. Germline V gene data show CDR1 as SSHAT and CDR2 as FNYEAQ (reference sequence). CDR3 length: 19 residues. The CDR3 DNA reads TGTGCTAGCAGTTTATACGGGACTAGCGGCATACCTGCCCAAGAGACCCAGTACTTC. It specifies CASSLYGTSGIPAQETQYF. The whole variable domain, remainder taken from reference TRBV7-7 and TRBJ2-5, is GAGVSQSPRYKVTKRGQDVTLRCDPISSHATLYWYQQALGQGPEFLTYFNYEAQPDKSGLPSDRFSAERPEGSISTLTIQRTEQRDSAMYRCASSLYGTSGIPAQETQYFGPGTRLLVL.

CDR3 loop: CASSLSGSLAKNIQYF. CDR3 sequence (DNA): TGTGCCAGCAGCTTATCAGGGAGCCTAGCCAAAAACATTCAGTACTTC. The gene calls are TRBV7-2 and TRBJ2-4; the D gene could be TRBD1 or TRBD2 (5 bases each). Germline V gene lookup returns CDR1 SGHTA and CDR2 FQGNSA. CDR3 length: 16 amino acids. With 2 bases removed from V and 0 bases from J, the gap between germline ends came to 11 bases.

The CDR3 is CASSLSAGKSYEQYF. The CDR3 DNA reads TGCGCCAGCAGCTTAAGCGCAGGGAAATCCTACGAGCAGTACTTC. The rearrangement links TRBV5-1 to TRBJ2-7; TRBD1 is a possible D gene (5 bases). Germline V CDR1 and CDR2: SGHRS, YFSETQ. CDR3 length equals 15 residues. V shed 2 bases and J shed 1 base, with 13 bases lying between them.

This clone was counted a few times. The chain recombines TRBV30 with TRBJ2-7; tentatively, D is TRBD1 (6 bases). This CDR3 is 14 amino acids long. CDR1 is GTSNPN and CDR2 is SVGIG in the germline V gene (reference sequence). V was cut by 8 bases and J by 2 bases, with 19 bases left in between. CDR3 in DNA: TGTGCCGGAGACGAGACAGGCCGTACCTACGAGCAGTACTTC. This encodes CAGDETGRTYEQYF.

This clone was detected only a few times. The CDR3 here is CASSEGTRGQPQHF. CDR3 coding DNA: TGTGCCAGCAGTGAGGGCACCAGGGGTCAGCCCCAGCATTTT. This chain uses TRBV2 with TRBJ1-5; D may be TRBD1 (6 bases). CDR3 size: 14 residues. V lost 3 bases, J lost 6 bases, and 12 bases lay in between. Germline V gives CDR1 SNHLY, CDR2 FYNNEI.

A few counts support this clone. The V call is TRBV4-1, the J call TRBJ2-3, with a weak D call TRBD2 (6 bases). V lost 0 bases, J lost 14 bases, and 21 bases lay in between. The CDR3 consists of 15 residues. Germline V gene sequence: CDR1 MGHRA, CDR2 YSYEKL. CDR3 in DNA: TGCGCCAGCAGCCAAGAGGGGATAGCGGCCACCCCAGGGTATTTT. It specifies CASSQEGIAATPGYF.

There are a few counts of this clone. The rearrangement uses TRBV28 and TRBJ2-7; D possibly corresponds to TRBD2 (5 bases). The CDR3 length is 15 residues. Germline V CDR1 and CDR2: MDHEN, SYDVKM. V lost 4 bases, J lost 1 base, and 14 bases lay in between. Here the CDR3 DNA reads TGTGCCAGCAGTTCCCTTGGGCGCGGGTCCTACGAGCAGTACTTC. As protein: CASSSLGRGSYEQYF.

The J gene is TRBJ2-1, the V gene TRBV11-2, with 11 bases lining up with TRBD2. The CDR3 contains 17 residues. The germline V gene encodes CDR1 SGHAT and CDR2 FQNNGV. V gave up 3 bases and J gave up 2 bases; unmatched junction bases: 6. CDR3 sequence (DNA): TGTGCCAGCAGCTTTATACTAGCGGGGGCTCCCTACAATGAGCAGTTCTTC. Residues: CASSFILAGAPYNEQFF.

This clone was detected a few times. The chain employs TRBV29-1 and TRBJ2-3; no definite D call. The CDR3 loop spans 12 amino acids. Germline CDR1 and CDR2: SQVTM and ANQGSEA. The V and J ends lost 4 bases and 2 bases respectively, with 7 bases between them. CDR3 sequence reads: CSVGVDTDTQYF. In DNA form, the CDR3 reads TGCAGCGTTGGTGTTGACACAGATACGCAGTATTTT.

J is TRBJ2-1 and V is TRBV25-1; 7 nucleotides match TRBD2. Trimming removed 7 bases from V and 11 bases from J; junction bases left unmatched: 11. This CDR3 is built from 13 residues. The germline CDR1 and CDR2 sequences are MGHDK and SYGVNS. The CDR3 protein is CASTSSGAGKQFF. The CDR3 nucleotides read TGTGCCAGCACCTCAAGCGGGGCCGGGAAGCAGTTCTTC.

This clone has only a few counts. DNA of the CDR3: TGTGCCTGGAACGGGGCGGGGGGCCCCAATGAGCAGTTCTTC. This encodes CAWNGAGGPNEQFF. The chain links TRBV30 to TRBJ2-1, with TRBD2 matching over 8 bases. Trimming removed 4 bases from V and 6 bases from J; junction bases left unmatched: 8. This CDR3 contains 14 residues. The V gene's germline CDR1 is GTSNPN and CDR2 SVGIG (reference sequence).

This clone was observed a handful of times. The genes are TRBV30 and TRBJ2-7, with 8 nucleotides matching TRBD1. The CDR3 spans 13 residues. J lost 4 bases, V lost 3 bases, and 5 bases had no gene match. CDR1 and CDR2 from the germline V gene are GTSNPN and SVGIG (reference sequence). CDR3 sequence reads: CAWSTGQGYEQYF. Here the CDR3 DNA reads TGTGCCTGGAGCACAGGACAGGGTTACGAGCAGTACTTC.